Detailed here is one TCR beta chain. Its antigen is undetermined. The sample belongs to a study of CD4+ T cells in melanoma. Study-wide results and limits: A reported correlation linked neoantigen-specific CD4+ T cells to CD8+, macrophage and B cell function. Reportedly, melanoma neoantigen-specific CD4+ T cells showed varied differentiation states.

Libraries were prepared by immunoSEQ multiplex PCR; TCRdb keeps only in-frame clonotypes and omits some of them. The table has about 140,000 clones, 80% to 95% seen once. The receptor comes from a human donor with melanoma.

In DNA form, the CDR3 reads TGTGCCAGCAGCTTAGCTGTTCTACAGTACTTC. Translated, it gives CASSLAVLQYF. The chain links TRBV11-2 to TRBJ2-5; D is unresolved. V shed 1 base and J shed 11 bases, with 8 bases lying between them. The germline V gene has CDR1 SGHAT and CDR2 FQNNGV. The CDR3 extends over 11 amino acids.